The following is a T cell receptor (beta chain) sequence with its context. Its antigen is still unknown. Base qualities are not provided; no much larger clone lies one nucleotide away. The library was generated by the immunoSEQ multiplex PCR assay. The original methods were these. A statistical classification framework was built to diagnose cytomegalovirus status from the catalog of TCR beta chain sequences. The clones in this table, taken by TCRdb from immuneACCESS, are in-frame only. Not every clone is retained; where verified, under half of the shortfall comes from an unresolved V gene, and the cause of the rest is unknown. Clone size and the V and J calls come from that table; the DNA yielded D and trimming. Across this sample there are 150,000 or so clones, with more than 80% seen only once. Under 8% of the sample is held by the ten biggest clonotypes. This entry is derived from a study of cytomegalovirus exposure and HLA in healthy donors (dated by TCRdb to about 2017). As for the study more broadly: According to a later analysis, the roughly 130 validation repertoires were produced on the same platform as the 666 repertoires of the first cohort. The aim of the study was to test whether cataloging public T cell receptors could identify signatures of past pathogen exposure. To predict cytomegalovirus infection status, the study combined high-throughput TCR immunosequencing, statistical association of individual TCRs with disease status, and machine learning. In addition to the first cohort of roughly 700 subjects, a separate validation cohort of under 150 different subjects was used. Broader findings and caveats from the paper: Most TCR sequences were observed very rarely across donors, whereas some public TCRs were present in many individuals. A few of the identified cytomegalovirus-associated TCR beta chains were confirmed in vitro to be specific for cytomegalovirus antigens. A later analysis lacked HLA typing for the validation cohort, so it scored co-occurrence in that cohort across all 120 or so repertoires. The study listed 150 to 200 TCR beta chains as associated with cytomegalovirus. In a later analysis, TCRs clustered in the first cohort were found to also tend to co-occur in the approximately 110 validation repertoires, with 85% to 95% of cluster scores above 0. The classifier was reported to diagnose cytomegalovirus status with high specificity and sensitivity in both the original cohort and the validation cohort. It was suggested by the authors that the approach could potentially be generalized to other disease states and immunological phenotypes.

The donors were included in the validation cohort of 90 to 150 subjects, a group kept apart from the roughly 730-subject first cohort. Germline trimming: 0 bases from V, 6 bases from J; junction bases outside gene matches: 7. The germline V gene encodes CDR1 MNHNY and CDR2 SVGAGI (reference sequence). The cysteine opens and the phenylalanine closes a CDR3 of 15 amino acids. Solely the CDR3 DNA is kept, with 45 bases framed from the first base. The chain was built from TRBV6-6 and TRBJ2-7; the central 8 bases match TRBD1. Specimen: PBMCs. The TCR comes from a woman in her twenties or thirties in good health and CMV-seropositive. The DNA is as follows: TGTGCCAGCAGTTACTCTCAGACAGGGGTTCTCGAGCAGTACTTC. Its protein product is CASSYSQTGVLEQYF.